What follows are 8 T cell receptor beta chains derived from one specimen sequenced in a study of blood T cell repertoires in COVID-19. The assay was immunoSEQ multiplex PCR, and TCRdb's table has in-frame clones only and misses some. The sample holds hundreds of thousands of clones; approximately 88% are singletons and the top ten take approximately 3%. The sample was peripheral blood. These receptors originate from a woman between 25 and 40 years old with COVID-19, enrolled during active disease.

This rearrangement joins TRBV30 to TRBJ2-5, with D unresolved. Germline V gene lookup returns CDR1 GTSNPN and CDR2 SVGIG (reference sequence). V lost 5 bases, J lost 3 bases, and 7 bases lay in between. This CDR3 comprises 11 residues. The CDR3 reads CAWSSKETQYF. Written as DNA, the CDR3 is TGTGCCTGGTCTAGTAAAGAGACCCAGTACTTC.

The genes are TRBV6-5 and TRBJ1-1; maybe TRBD1 (6 bases). V shed 2 bases and J shed 6 bases, with 13 bases lying between them. CDR1 and CDR2 (germline): MNHEY, SVGAGI. There are 14 residues in the CDR3. The CDR3 loop is CASSYVGAFAEAFF. The CDR3, as DNA: TGTGCCAGCAGTTACGTGGGGGCATTTGCTGAAGCTTTCTTT.

This chain joins TRBV18 and TRBJ1-3; the D gene is possibly TRBD1 (5 bases). Deletions cut 3 bases from V and 2 bases from J, with 8 bases between. The CDR3 is 14 residues long. CDR1 is KGHSH, CDR2 LQKENI, per germline. CDR3 sequence: CASSPRRAGNTIYF. The CDR3 bases are TGTGCCAGCTCACCGCGCAGGGCTGGAAACACCATATATTTT.

The rearrangement joins TRBV4-1 to TRBJ1-1; D is ambiguous. The V and J ends lost 3 bases and 2 bases respectively, with 16 bases between them. The CDR3 extends over 16 amino acids. The germline V gene encodes CDR1 MGHRA and CDR2 YSYEKL. CDR3 nucleotide sequence: TGCGCCAGCAGCCAGGTGAGGGTAATTAGTAACACTGAAGCTTTCTTT. Protein product: CASSQVRVISNTEAFF.

V usage is TRBV18 and J usage is TRBJ2-7, with D possibly TRBD1 on 6 matching bases. The CDR3 has 14 residues. V dropped 3 bases and J dropped 4 bases, with 13 bases sitting between them. Germline V lookup: CDR1 KGHSH, CDR2 LQKENI. The CDR3 here is CASSPPGQPYEQYF. The CDR3 coding sequence is TGTGCCAGCTCACCGCCGGGACAACCTTACGAGCAGTACTTC.

V gene TRBV11-2 combines with J gene TRBJ2-4; a possible D gene is TRBD1 (5 bases). Between the trimmed V and J ends, which lost 2 bases and 0 bases, there was a span of 8 bases. The CDR3 runs to 15 residues. CDR1 is SGHAT, CDR2 FQNNGV, per germline. This CDR3 reads CASSLWQGAKNIQYF. The CDR3 region has the DNA TGTGCCAGCAGCTTATGGCAGGGAGCCAAAAACATTCAGTACTTC. Using reference TRBV11-2 and TRBJ2-4 for the parts outside the CDR3, the full variable domain is EAGVAQSPRYKIIEKRQSVAFWCNPISGHATLYWYQQILGQGPKLLIQFQNNGVVDDSQLPKDRFSAERLKGVDSTLKIQPAKLEDSAVYLCASSLWQGAKNIQYFGAGTRLSVL.

This chain uses TRBV4-1 with TRBJ1-1; D unresolved. Germline V gene data show CDR1 as MGHRA and CDR2 as YSYEKL. Trimming removed 3 bases at V and 4 bases at J, with 12 bases between. The CDR3 length is 14 residues. The CDR3 sequence: CASSHEGGITEAFF. CDR3 bases: TGCGCCAGCAGCCATGAGGGAGGGATCACTGAAGCTTTCTTT.

The chain has TRBV11-3 and TRBJ1-3; 7 bases align to TRBD1. J lost 0 bases, V lost 8 bases, and 7 bases had no gene match. This CDR3 comprises 15 residues. The germline CDR1 and CDR2 sequences are SGHNT and YENEEA. For the CDR3, the DNA is TGTGCCAGCCAGACAGGGACCTCCTCTGGAAACACCATATATTTT. Its translation: CASQTGTSSGNTIYF.